The source of this TCR beta chain is a study of a mutant IDH1 vaccine in newly diagnosed glioma. Looking at the study overall: Of the patients given treatment, approximately 60% were male and 37.5% were female, and a mean age of around 44 years was recorded. Notes on the study in general: Vaccine-induced responses were seen in under 95% of patients, spanning several MHC alleles.

Repertoires were generated with immunoSEQ multiplex PCR, while TCRdb's copy carries only in-frame clones and drops some. The sample has 80,000 to 100,000 clones, more than 65% seen once. Comment on this clone: What it recognizes is unknown.

Time point denoted: baseline, week 1 (first vaccination visit). The treatment here: pre-vaccination baseline after standard-of-care therapy. New WHO grade 3 or 4 astrocytomas that were IDH1-mutant and ATRX-lost occurred in the donors. This CDR3 region has 16 residues. The ends lost 3 bases at V and 1 base at J; junction bases unmatched: 7. Looked up from germline, CDR1 is MNHNS and CDR2 is SASEGT. This receptor was taken from a man aged 35 to 55 with glioma. Some clones in this sample may be carry-over from other donors' samples. The material was PBMCs, obtained from a glioma patient treated with radiotherapy, temozolomide or both. The V and J genes are TRBV6-1 and TRBJ2-5, with 8 bases matching TRBD2. In DNA, the CDR3 is TGTGCCAGCAGTGATGGTTTGAGCGGGGGCCAAGAGACCCAGTACTTC. This sequence encodes CASSDGLSGGQETQYF.